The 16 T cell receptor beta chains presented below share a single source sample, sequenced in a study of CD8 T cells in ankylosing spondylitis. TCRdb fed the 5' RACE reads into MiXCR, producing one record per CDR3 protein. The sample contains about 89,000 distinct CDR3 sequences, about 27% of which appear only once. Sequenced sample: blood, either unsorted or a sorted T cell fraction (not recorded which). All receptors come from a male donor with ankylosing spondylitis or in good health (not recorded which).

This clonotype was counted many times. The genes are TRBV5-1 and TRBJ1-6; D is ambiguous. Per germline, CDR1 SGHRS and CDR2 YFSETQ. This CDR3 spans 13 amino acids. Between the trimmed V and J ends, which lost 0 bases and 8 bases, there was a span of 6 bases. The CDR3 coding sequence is TGCGCCAGCAGCTTGGTTTATTATTCACCCCTCCACTTT. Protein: CASSLVYYSPLHF.

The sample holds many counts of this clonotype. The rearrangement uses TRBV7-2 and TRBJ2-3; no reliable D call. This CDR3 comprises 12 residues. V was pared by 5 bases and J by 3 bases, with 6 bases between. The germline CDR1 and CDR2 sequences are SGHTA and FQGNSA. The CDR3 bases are TGTGCCAGCAGCCCCGGGACAGATACGCAGTATTTT. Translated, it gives CASSPGTDTQYF.

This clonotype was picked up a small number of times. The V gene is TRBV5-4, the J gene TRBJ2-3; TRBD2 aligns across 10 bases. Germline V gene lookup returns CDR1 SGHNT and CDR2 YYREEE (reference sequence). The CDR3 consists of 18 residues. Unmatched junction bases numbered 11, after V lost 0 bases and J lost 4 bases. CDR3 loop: CASSLASVSGGAADTQYF. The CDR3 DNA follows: TGTGCCAGCAGCTTGGCCTCAGTAAGCGGGGGGGCGGCAGATACGCAGTATTTT.

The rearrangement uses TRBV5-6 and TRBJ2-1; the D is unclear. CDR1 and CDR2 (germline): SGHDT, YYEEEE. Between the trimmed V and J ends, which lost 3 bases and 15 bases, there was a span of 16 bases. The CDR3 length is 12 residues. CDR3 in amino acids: CASSSLARDPFF. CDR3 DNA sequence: TGTGCCAGCAGCTCCCTCGCTAGGGATCCGTTCTTC.

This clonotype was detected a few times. The CDR3: CSARDNPGPYEQYF. In DNA, the CDR3 is TGCAGTGCTAGAGATAACCCGGGCCCCTACGAGCAGTACTTC. The J gene is TRBJ2-7, the V gene TRBV20-1; the D is unclear. Germline V gives CDR1 DFQATT, CDR2 SNEGSKA (reference sequence). V lost 0 bases, J lost 2 bases, and 11 bases lay in between. The CDR3 has 14 amino acids.

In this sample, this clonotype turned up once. This CDR3 reads CASSEGVLTDTQYF. The CDR3 coding sequence is TGTGCCAGCAGTGAAGGGGTCCTAACGGATACGCAGTATTTT. The chain links TRBV2 to TRBJ2-3; D gene ambiguous. CDR1 and CDR2 from the germline V gene are SNHLY and FYNNEI. The CDR3 is 14 residues long. V shed 1 base and J shed 6 bases, with 11 bases lying between them.

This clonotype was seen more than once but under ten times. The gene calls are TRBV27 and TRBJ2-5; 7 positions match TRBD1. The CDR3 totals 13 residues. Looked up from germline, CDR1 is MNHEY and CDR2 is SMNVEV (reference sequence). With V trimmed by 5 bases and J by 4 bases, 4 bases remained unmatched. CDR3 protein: CASSTYRGETQYF. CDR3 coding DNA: TGTGCCAGCAGTACATACAGGGGAGAGACCCAGTACTTC.

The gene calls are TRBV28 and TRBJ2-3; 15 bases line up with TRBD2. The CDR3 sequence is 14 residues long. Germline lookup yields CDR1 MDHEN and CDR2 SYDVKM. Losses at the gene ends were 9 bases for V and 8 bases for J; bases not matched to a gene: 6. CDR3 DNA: TGTGCCAGTCGGACTAGCGGGAGGGCAGTTACGCAGTATTTT. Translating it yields CASRTSGRAVTQYF.

The CDR3 region has the DNA TGTGCCAGCAGTTTCCCAGGGGGGGGCAATGAGCAGTTCTTC. Translated: CASSFPGGGNEQFF. The chain combines TRBV12-3 or TRBV12-4 with TRBJ2-1; D might be TRBD1 or TRBD2, each matching 7 bases. The V end was cut by 3 bases, the J end by 6 bases, with 12 bases between. The CDR3 is 14 amino acids.

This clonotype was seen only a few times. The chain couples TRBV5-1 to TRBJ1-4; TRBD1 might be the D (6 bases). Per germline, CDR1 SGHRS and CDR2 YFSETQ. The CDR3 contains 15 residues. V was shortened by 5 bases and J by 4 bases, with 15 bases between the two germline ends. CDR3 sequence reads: CASRPQGGLNEKLFF. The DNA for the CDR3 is TGCGCCAGCAGACCCCAAGGGGGGCTTAATGAAAAACTGTTTTTT.

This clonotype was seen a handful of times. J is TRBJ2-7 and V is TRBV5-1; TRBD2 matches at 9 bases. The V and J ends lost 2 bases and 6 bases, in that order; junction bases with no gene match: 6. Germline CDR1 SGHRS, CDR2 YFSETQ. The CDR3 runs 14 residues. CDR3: CASSFAGGQGEQYF. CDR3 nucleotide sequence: TGCGCCAGCAGCTTCGCGGGAGGGCAAGGCGAGCAGTACTTC.

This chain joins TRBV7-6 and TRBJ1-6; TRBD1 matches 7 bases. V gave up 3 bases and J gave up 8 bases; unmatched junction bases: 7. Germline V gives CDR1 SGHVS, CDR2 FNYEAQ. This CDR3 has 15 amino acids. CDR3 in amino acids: CASSLADRWDSPLHF. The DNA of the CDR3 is TGTGCCAGCAGCTTGGCGGACAGGTGGGATTCACCCCTCCACTTT.

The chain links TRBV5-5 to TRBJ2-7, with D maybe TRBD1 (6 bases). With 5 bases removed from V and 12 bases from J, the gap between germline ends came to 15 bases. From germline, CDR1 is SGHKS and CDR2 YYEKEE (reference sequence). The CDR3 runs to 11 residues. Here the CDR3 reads CASSHRDMRYF. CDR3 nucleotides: TGTGCCAGCAGTCATCGGGACATGCGGTACTTC.

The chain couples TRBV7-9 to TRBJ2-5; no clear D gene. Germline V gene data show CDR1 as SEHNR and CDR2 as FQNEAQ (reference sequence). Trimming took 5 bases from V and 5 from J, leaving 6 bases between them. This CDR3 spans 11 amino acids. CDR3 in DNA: TGTGCCAGCAGCACCGACGAGACCCAGTACTTC. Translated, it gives CASSTDETQYF.

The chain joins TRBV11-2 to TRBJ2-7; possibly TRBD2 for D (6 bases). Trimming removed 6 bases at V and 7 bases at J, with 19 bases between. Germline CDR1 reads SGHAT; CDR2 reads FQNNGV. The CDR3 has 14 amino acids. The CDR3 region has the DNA TGTGCCAGCAGGCCCACGATGGATGCGGGGGAGCAGTACTTC. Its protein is CASRPTMDAGEQYF.

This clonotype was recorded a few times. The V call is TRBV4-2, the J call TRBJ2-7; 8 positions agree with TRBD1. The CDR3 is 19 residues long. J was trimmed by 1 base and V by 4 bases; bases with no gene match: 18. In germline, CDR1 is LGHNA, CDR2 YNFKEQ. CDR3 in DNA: TGTGCCAGCAGCCCAACCTGGCCTCTGACGGACAGGGAGTCCTACGAGCAGTACTTC. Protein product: CASSPTWPLTDRESYEQYF.